This entry features one T cell receptor (beta chain) sequence. This specimen comes from a study of T-cell memory formation after mild COVID-19. TCRdb used MiXCR to reprocess the 5' RACE reads, holding one entry per CDR3 protein. The data contain roughly 180,000 distinct CDR3 sequences, roughly 18% of them singletons. V dropped 1 base and J dropped 4; count of bases not matched to a gene: 1. Per the germline V gene, CDR1 is SGHTA and CDR2 is FQGNSA. CDR3 size: 15 residues. Material: PBMCs or a T cell subset sorted from them (not recorded which). V usage is TRBV7-2 and J usage is TRBJ2-7, with 13 nucleotides matching TRBD2. The sequence was collected from a young man who had mild COVID-19 (a few samples of this study predate the infection). Cell type and time point are not known. CDR3 protein: CASSLGTSGGYEQYV. The CDR3 nucleotides read TGTGCCAGCAGCTTAGGGACTAGCGGGGGATACGAGCAGTACGTC.